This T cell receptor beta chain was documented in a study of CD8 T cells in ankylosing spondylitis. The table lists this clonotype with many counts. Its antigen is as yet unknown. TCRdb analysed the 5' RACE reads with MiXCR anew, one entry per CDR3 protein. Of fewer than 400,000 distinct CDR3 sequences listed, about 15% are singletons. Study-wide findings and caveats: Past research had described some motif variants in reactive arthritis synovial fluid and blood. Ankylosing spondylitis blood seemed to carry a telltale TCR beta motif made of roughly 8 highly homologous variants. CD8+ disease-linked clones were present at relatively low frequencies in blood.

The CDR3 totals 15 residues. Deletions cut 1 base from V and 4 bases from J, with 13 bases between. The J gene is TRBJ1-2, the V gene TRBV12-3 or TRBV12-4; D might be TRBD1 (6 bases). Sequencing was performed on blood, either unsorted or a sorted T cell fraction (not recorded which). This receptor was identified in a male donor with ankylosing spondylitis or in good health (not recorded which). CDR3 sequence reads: CASSLGAGETYGYTF. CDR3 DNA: TGTGCCAGCAGTTTAGGGGCAGGGGAGACCTATGGCTACACCTTC.